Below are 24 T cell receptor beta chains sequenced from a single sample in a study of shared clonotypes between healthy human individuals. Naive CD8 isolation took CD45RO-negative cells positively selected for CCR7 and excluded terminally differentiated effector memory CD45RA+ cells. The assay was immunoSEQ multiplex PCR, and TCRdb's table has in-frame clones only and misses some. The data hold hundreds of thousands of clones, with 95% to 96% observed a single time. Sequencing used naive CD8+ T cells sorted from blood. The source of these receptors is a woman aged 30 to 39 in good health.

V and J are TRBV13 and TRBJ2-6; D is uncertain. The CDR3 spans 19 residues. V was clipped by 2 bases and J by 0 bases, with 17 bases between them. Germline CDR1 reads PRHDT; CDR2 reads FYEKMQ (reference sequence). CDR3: CASSLRYSLFGSGANVLTF. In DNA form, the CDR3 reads TGTGCCAGCAGCTTAAGATACAGCCTCTTTGGCTCTGGGGCCAACGTCCTGACTTTC.

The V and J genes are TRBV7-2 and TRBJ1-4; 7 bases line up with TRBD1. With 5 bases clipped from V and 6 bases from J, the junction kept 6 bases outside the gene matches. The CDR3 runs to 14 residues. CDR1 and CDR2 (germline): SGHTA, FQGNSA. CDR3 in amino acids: CASSNTGAHEKLFF. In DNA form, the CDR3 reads TGTGCCAGCAGCAATACAGGGGCGCATGAAAAACTGTTTTTT.

CDR3 protein: CASRGGTSLAKNIQYF. The DNA for the CDR3 is TGTGCCAGCAGGGGCGGGACTTCACTAGCCAAAAACATTCAGTACTTC. This chain links TRBV28 with TRBJ2-4, with a weak D call TRBD2 (6 bases). The germline gives CDR1 MDHEN, CDR2 SYDVKM. The CDR3 extends over 16 amino acids. V was clipped by 6 bases and J by 0 bases, with 15 bases between them. Complete variable domain (other parts from reference TRBV28 and TRBJ2-4): DVKVTQSSRYLVKRTGEKVFLECVQDMDHENMFWYRQDPGLGLRLIYFSYDVKMKEKGDIPEGYSVSREKKERFSLILESASTNQTSMYLCASRGGTSLAKNIQYFGAGTRLSVL.

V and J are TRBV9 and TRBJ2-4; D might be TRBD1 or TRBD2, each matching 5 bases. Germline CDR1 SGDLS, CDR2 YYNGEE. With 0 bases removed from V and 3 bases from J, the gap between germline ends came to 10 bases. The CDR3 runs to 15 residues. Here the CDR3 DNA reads TGTGCCAGCAGCGTAGCCGGGGCCAACAAAAACATTCAGTACTTC. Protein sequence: CASSVAGANKNIQYF.

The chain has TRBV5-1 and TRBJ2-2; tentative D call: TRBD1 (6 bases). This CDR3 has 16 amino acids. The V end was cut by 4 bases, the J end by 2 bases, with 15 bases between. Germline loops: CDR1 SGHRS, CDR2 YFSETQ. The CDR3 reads CASSPIAGENTGELFF. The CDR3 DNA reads TGCGCCAGCAGCCCCATCGCAGGGGAAAACACCGGGGAGCTGTTTTTT. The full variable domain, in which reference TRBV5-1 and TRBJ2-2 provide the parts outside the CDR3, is KAGVTQTPRYLIKTRGQQVTLSCSPISGHRSVSWYQQTPGQGLQFLFEYFSETQRNKGNFPGRFSGRQFSNSRSEMNVSTLELGDSALYLCASSPIAGENTGELFFGEGSRLTVL.

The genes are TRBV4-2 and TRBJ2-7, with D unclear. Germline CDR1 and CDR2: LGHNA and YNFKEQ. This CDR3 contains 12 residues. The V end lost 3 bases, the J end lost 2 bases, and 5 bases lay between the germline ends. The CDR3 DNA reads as TGTGCCAGCAGCCAGGCTACCTACGAGCAGTACTTC. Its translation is CASSQATYEQYF.

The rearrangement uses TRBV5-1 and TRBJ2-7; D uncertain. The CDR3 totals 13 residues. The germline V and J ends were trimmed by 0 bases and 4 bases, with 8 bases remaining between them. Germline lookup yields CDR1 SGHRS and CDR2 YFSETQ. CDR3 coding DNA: TGCGCCAGCAGCTTGGGTGACACATACGAGCAGTACTTC. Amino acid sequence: CASSLGDTYEQYF.

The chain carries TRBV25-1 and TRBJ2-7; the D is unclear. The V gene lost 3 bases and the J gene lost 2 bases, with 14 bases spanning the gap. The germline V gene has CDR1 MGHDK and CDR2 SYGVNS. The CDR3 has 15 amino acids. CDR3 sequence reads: CASSDNAFHPYEQYF. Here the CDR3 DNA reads TGTGCCAGCAGTGATAATGCATTCCACCCCTACGAGCAGTACTTC.

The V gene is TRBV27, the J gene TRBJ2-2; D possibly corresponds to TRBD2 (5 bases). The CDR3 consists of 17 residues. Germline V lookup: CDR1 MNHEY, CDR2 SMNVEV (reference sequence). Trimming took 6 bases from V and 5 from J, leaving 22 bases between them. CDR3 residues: CASSPLYSGVKTGELFF. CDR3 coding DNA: TGTGCCAGCAGCCCCTTATACTCCGGGGTTAAGACCGGGGAGCTGTTTTTT.

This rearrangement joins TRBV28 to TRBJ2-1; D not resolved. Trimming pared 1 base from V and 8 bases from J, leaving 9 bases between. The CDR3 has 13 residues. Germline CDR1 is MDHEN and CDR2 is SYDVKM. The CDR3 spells CASSLSRYDEQFF. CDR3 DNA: TGTGCCAGCAGTTTATCCCGGTACGATGAGCAGTTCTTC.

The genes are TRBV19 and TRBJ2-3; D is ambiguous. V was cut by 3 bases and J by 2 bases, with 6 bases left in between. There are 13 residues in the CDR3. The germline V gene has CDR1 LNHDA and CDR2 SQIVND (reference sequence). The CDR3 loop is CASSIMFTDTQYF. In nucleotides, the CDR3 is TGTGCCAGTAGTATTATGTTCACAGATACGCAGTATTTT.

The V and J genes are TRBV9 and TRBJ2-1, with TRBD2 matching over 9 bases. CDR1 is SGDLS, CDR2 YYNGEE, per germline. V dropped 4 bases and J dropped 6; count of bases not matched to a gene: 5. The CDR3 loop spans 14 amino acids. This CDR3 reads CASSFSTSGNEQFF. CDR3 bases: TGTGCCAGCAGCTTCTCGACTAGCGGCAATGAGCAGTTCTTC.

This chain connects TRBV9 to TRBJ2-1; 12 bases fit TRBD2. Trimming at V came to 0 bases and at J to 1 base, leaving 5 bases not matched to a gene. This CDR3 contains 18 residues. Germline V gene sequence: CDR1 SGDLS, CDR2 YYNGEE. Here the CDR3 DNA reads TGTGCCAGCAGCGTAGGACTAGCGGGAGTTAGATCCTACAATGAGCAGTTCTTC. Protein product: CASSVGLAGVRSYNEQFF.

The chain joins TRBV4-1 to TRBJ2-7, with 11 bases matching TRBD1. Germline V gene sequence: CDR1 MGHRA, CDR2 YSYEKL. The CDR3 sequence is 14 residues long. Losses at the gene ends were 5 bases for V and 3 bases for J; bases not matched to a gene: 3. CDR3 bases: TGCGCCAGCAGCGAAGGGACAGGGGGCTACGAGCAGTACTTC. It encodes CASSEGTGGYEQYF.

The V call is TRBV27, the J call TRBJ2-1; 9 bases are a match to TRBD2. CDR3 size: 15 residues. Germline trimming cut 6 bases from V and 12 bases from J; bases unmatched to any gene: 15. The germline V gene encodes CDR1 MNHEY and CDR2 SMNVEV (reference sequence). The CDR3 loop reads CASSFGTSPGRGQFF. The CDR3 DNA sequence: TGTGCCAGCAGCTTCGGGACTAGCCCCGGCCGGGGGCAGTTCTTC.

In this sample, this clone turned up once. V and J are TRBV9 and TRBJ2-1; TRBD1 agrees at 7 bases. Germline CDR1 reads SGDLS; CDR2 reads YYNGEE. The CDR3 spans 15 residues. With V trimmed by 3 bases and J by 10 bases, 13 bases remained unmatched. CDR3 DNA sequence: TGTGCCAGCAGCGGACCCGGGACAGTCTCCTTGGAGCAGTTCTTC. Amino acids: CASSGPGTVSLEQFF. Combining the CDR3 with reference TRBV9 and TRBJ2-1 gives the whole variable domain DSGVTQTPKHLITATGQRVTLRCSPRSGDLSVYWYQQSLDQGLQFLIQYYNGEERAKGNILERFSAQQFPDLHSELNLSSLELGDSALYFCASSGPGTVSLEQFFGPGTRLTVL.

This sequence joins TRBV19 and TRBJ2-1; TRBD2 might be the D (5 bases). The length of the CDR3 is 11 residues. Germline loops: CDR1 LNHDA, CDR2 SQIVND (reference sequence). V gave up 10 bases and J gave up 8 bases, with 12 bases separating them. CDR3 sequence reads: CATTSYHEQFF. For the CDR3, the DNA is TGTGCCACAACTAGTTACCATGAGCAGTTCTTC. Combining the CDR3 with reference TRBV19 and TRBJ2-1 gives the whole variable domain DGGITQSPKYLFRKEGQNVTLSCEQNLNHDAMYWYRQDPGQGLRLIYYSQIVNDFQKGDIAEGYSVSREKKESFPLTVTSAQKNPTAFYLCATTSYHEQFFGPGTRLTVL.

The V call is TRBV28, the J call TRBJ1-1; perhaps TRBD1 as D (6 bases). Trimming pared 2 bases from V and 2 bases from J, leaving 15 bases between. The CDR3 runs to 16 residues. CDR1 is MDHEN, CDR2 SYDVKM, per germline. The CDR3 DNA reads TGTGCCAGCAGTTTACAAATTACAGGGCCCAACACTGAAGCTTTCTTT. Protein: CASSLQITGPNTEAFF.

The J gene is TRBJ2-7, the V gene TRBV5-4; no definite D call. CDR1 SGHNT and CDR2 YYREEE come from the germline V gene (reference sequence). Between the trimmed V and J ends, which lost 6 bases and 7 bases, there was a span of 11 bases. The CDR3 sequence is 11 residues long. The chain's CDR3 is CASKADQEQYF. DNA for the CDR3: TGTGCCAGCAAGGCAGATCAAGAGCAGTACTTC.

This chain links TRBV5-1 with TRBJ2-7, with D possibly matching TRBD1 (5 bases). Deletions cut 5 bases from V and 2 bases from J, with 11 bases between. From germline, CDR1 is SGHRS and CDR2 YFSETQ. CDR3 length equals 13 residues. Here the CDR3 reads CASRRGTAYEQYF. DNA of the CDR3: TGCGCCAGCAGAAGGGGCACCGCCTACGAGCAGTACTTC.

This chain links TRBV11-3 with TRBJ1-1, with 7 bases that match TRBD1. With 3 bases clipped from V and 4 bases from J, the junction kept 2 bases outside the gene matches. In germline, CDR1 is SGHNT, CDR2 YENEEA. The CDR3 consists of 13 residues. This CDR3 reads CASSFSGGTEAFF. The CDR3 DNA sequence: TGTGCCAGCAGCTTTTCAGGGGGCACTGAAGCTTTCTTT.

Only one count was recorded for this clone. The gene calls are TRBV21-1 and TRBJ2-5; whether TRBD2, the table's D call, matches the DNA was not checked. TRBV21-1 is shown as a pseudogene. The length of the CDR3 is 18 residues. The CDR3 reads CASSPGGLAGGPQETQYF. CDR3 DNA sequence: TGTGCCAGCAGTCCTGGGGGACTAGCGGGAGGCCCCCAAGAGACCCAGTACTTC.

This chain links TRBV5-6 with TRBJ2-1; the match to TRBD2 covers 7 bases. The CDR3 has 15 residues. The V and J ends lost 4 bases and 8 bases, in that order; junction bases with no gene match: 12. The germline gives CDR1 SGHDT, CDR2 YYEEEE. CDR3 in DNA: TGTGCCAGCAGCCTCTCGGGGGAGGGCATCGATGAGCAGTTCTTC. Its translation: CASSLSGEGIDEQFF.

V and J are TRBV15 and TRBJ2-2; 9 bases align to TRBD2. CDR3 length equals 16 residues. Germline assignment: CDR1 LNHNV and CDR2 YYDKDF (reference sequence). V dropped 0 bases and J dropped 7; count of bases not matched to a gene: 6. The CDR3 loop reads CATSREREGLDGELFF. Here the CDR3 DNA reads TGTGCCACCAGCAGAGAGCGGGAGGGCCTTGACGGGGAGCTGTTTTTT.